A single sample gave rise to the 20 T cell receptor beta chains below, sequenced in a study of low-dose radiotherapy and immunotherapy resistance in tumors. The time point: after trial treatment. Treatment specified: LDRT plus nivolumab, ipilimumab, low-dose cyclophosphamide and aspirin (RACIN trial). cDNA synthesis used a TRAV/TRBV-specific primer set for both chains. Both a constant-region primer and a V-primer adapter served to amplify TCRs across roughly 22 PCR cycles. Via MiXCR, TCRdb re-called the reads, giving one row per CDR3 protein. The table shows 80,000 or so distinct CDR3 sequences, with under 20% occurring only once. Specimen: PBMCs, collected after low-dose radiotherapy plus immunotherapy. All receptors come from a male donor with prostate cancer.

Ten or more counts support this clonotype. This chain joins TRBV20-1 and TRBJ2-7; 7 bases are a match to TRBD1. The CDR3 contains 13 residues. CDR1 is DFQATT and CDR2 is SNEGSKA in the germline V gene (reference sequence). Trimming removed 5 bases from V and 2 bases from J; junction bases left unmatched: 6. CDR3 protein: CSARKGQAYEQYF. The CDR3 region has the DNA TGCAGTGCTCGGAAAGGACAGGCCTACGAGCAGTACTTC.

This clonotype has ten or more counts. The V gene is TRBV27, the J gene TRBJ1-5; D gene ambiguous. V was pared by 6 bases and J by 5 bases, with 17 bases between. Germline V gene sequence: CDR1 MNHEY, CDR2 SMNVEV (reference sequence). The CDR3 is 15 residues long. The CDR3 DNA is TGTGCCAGCAGACTGGACTCCCGGCGCGATCAGCCCCAGCATTTT. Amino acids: CASRLDSRRDQPQHF.

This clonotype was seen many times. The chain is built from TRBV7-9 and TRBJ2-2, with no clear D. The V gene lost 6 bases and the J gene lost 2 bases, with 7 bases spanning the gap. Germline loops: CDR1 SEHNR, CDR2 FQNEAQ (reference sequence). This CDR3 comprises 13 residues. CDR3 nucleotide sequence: TGTGCCAGCAGGGGCGAAAACACCGGGGAGCTGTTTTTT. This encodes CASRGENTGELFF.

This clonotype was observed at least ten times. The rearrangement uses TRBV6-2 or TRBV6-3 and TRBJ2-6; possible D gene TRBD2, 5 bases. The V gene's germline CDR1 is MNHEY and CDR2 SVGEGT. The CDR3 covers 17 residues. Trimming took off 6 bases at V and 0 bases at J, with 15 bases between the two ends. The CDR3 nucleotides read TGTGCCAGCAGAACTAGGGCAGCCAGCTCTGGGGCCAACGTCCTGACTTTC. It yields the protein CASRTRAASSGANVLTF.

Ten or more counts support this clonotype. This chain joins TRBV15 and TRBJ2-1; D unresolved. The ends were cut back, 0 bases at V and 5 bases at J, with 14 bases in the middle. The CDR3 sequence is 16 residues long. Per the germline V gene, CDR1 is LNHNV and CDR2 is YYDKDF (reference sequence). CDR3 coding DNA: TGTGCCACCAGCAGAGATCGGGTGTATCTAAACAATGAGCAGTTCTTC. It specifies CATSRDRVYLNNEQFF.

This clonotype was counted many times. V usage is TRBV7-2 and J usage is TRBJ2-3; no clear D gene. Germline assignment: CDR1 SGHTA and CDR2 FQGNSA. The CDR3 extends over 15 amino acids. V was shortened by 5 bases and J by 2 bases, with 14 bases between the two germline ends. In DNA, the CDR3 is TGTGCCAGCAGCCGCCAAGATGCCTCCACAGATACGCAGTATTTT. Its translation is CASSRQDASTDTQYF.

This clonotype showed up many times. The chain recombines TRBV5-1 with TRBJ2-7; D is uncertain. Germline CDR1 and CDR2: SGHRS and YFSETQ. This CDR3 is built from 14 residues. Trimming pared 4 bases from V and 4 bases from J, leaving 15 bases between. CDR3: CASSASLQIYEQYF. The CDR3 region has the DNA TGCGCCAGCAGCGCGTCGCTTCAGATTTACGAGCAGTACTTC. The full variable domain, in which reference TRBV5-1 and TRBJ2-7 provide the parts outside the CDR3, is KAGVTQTPRYLIKTRGQQVTLSCSPISGHRSVSWYQQTPGQGLQFLFEYFSETQRNKGNFPGRFSGRQFSNSRSEMNVSTLELGDSALYLCASSASLQIYEQYFGPGTRLTVT.

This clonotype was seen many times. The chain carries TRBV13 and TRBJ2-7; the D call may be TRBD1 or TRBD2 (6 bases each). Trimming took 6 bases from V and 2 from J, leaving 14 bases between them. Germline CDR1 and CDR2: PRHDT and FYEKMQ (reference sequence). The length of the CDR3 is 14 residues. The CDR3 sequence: CASSPGAKTYEQYF. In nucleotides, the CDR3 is TGTGCCAGCAGTCCGGGGGCGAAAACCTACGAGCAGTACTTC.

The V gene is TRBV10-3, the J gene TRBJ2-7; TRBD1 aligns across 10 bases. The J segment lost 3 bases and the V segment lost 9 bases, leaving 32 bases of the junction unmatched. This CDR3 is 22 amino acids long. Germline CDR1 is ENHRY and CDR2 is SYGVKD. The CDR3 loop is CAISWVKNPVLRFGTGDYEQYF. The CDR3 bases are TGTGCCATATCATGGGTAAAGAATCCAGTGTTAAGATTTGGGACAGGGGACTACGAGCAGTACTTC.

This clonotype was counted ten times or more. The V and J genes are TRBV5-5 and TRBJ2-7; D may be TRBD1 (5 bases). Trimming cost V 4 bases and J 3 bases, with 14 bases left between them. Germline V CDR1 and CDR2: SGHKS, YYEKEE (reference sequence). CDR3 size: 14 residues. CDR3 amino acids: CASSPHIGVYEQYF. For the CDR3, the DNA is TGTGCCAGCAGCCCCCATATAGGGGTCTACGAGCAGTACTTC.

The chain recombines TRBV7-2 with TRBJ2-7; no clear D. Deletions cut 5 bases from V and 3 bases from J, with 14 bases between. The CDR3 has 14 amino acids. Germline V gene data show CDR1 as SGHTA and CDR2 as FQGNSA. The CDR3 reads CASSPLSSFYEQYF. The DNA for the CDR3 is TGTGCCAGCAGCCCATTATCCTCGTTCTACGAGCAGTACTTC.

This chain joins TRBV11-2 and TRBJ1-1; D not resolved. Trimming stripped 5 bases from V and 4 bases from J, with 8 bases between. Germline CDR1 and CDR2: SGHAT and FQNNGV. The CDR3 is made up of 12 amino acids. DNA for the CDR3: TGTGCCAGCAGCCCCGGTTTCACTGAAGCTTTCTTT. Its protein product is CASSPGFTEAFF. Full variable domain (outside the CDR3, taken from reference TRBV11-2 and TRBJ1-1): EAGVAQSPRYKIIEKRQSVAFWCNPISGHATLYWYQQILGQGPKLLIQFQNNGVVDDSQLPKDRFSAERLKGVDSTLKIQPAKLEDSAVYLCASSPGFTEAFFGQGTRLTVV.

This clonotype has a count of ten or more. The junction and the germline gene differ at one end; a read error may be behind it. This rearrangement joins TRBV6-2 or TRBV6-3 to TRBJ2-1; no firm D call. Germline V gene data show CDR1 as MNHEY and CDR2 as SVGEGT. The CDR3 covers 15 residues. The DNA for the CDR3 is TGTGCCGGCAGTTTTAGCCCTGACCCTTACAATGAGCAGTTCTTC. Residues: CAGSFSPDPYNEQFF.

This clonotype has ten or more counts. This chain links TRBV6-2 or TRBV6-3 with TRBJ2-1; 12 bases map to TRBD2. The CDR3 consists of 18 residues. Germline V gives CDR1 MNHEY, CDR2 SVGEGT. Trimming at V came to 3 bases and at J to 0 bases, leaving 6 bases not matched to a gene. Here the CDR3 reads CASSYLGLAGYSYNEQFF. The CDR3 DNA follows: TGTGCCAGCAGTTATCTGGGACTAGCGGGCTACTCCTACAATGAGCAGTTCTTC.

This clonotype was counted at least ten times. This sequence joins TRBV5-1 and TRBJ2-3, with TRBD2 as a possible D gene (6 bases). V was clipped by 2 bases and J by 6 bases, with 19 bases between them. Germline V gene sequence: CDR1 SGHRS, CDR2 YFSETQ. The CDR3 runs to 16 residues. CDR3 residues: CASSFGAGTYGDTQYF. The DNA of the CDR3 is TGCGCCAGCAGCTTTGGGGCCGGGACTTACGGGGATACGCAGTATTTT.

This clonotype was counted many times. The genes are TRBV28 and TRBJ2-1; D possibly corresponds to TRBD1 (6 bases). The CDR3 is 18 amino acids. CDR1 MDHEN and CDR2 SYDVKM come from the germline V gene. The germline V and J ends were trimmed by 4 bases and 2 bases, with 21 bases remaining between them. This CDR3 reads CASSSRALTGRAYNEQFF. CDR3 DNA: TGTGCCAGCAGTTCGCGAGCCCTTACAGGGAGAGCCTACAATGAGCAGTTCTTC.

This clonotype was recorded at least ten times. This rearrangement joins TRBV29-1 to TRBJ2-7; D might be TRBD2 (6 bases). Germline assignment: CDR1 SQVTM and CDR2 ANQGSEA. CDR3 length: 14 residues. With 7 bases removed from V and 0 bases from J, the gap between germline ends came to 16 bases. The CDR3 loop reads CSARGTTSSYEQYF. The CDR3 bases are TGCAGCGCCCGCGGGACGACGAGCTCCTACGAGCAGTACTTC.

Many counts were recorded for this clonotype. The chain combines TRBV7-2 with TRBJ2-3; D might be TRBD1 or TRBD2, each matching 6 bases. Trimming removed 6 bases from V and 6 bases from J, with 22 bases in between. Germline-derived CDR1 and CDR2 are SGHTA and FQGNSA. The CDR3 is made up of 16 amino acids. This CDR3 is CASRKSGASWADTQYF. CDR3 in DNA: TGTGCCAGCAGAAAGTCGGGGGCCTCCTGGGCGGATACGCAGTATTTT. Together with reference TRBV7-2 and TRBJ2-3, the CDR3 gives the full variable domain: GAGVSQSPSNKVTEKGKDVELRCDPISGHTALYWYRQSLGQGLEFLIYFQGNSAPDKSGLPSDRFSAERTGGSVSTLTIQRTQQEDSAVYLCASRKSGASWADTQYFGPGTRLTVL.

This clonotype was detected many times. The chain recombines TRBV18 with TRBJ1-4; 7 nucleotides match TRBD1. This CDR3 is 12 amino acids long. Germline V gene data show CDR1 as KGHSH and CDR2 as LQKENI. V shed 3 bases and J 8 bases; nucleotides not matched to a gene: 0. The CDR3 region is CASSPDREKLFF. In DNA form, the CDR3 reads TGTGCCAGCTCACCGGACAGGGAAAAACTGTTTTTT.

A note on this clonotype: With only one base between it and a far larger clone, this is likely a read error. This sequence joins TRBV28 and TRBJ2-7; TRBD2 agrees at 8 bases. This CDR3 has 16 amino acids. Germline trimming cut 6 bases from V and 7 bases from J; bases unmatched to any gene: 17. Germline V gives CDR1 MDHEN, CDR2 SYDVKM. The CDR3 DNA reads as TGTGCCAGCAGGTATATTACTAGCGGCTCCTACAATGAGCAGTACTTC. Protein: CASRYITSGSYNEQYF.